Listed here are 18 T cell receptor beta chains from one sample, sequenced in a study of esophageal squamous cell carcinoma under preoperative chemotherapy. The sample's time point: after preoperative PTX-NDP chemotherapy. TCRdb re-analysed the PCR reads in MiXCR, keeping a single row per CDR3 protein. The sample yields around 30,000 distinct CDR3 sequences, about half seen once. The sample was taken from a patient given preoperative chemotherapy. Receptors were obtained from a human donor with esophageal squamous cell carcinoma. The donor label of this sample is uncertain.

A few counts support this clonotype. The chain links TRBV5-1 to TRBJ2-3, with 10 bases fitting TRBD2. Trimming at V came to 2 bases and at J to 5 bases, leaving 2 bases not matched to a gene. There are 14 residues in the CDR3. CDR1 and CDR2 from the germline V gene are SGHRS and YFSETQ. For the CDR3, the DNA is TGCGCCAGCAGCTTATCTAGCGGGAGAGATACGCAGTATTTT. It codes for CASSLSSGRDTQYF. Based on the CDR3 plus reference TRBV5-1 and TRBJ2-3, the full variable domain is KAGVTQTPRYLIKTRGQQVTLSCSPISGHRSVSWYQQTPGQGLQFLFEYFSETQRNKGNFPGRFSGRQFSNSRSEMNVSTLELGDSALYLCASSLSSGRDTQYFGPGTRLTVL.

Concerning this clonotype: One end of the junction is discordant with germline, which a read error may explain. This chain uses TRBV6-1 with TRBJ2-3; weak D call: TRBD1 (6 bases). The CDR3 spans 13 residues. Germline V gives CDR1 MNHNS, CDR2 SASEGT. The CDR3 protein is CASGADRTETQYF. In DNA form, the CDR3 reads TGTGCCAGCGGGGCTGACAGGACAGAGACGCAGTATTTT.

There are many counts of this clonotype. The chain links TRBV12-3 or TRBV12-4 to TRBJ2-2; 11 bases are a match to TRBD2. This CDR3 is built from 15 residues. Trimming at V came to 7 bases and at J to 3 bases, leaving 4 bases not matched to a gene. CDR3: CASTLSGRDTGELFF. The CDR3 DNA reads TGTGCCAGCACCCTTAGCGGGAGGGACACCGGGGAGCTGTTTTTT.

This clonotype was seen ten or more times. The J gene is TRBJ2-3, the V gene TRBV7-2, with 9 bases fitting TRBD1. The CDR3 spans 15 residues. The trim removed 5 bases at V and 2 bases at J, leaving 5 bases unmatched. Germline CDR1 and CDR2: SGHTA and FQGNSA. The CDR3 is CASSPGQGNTDTQYF. The CDR3 DNA reads TGTGCCAGCAGCCCGGGACAGGGAAACACAGATACGCAGTATTTT.

In the case of this clonotype: The junction and the germline gene differ at one end; a read error may be behind it. The V and J genes are TRBV7-3 and TRBJ2-3; D gene unclear. Germline CDR1 is SGHTA and CDR2 is FQGTGA. This CDR3 region has 14 residues. The CDR3 protein is CASSPDVHTDTQFF. In DNA, the CDR3 is TGTGCCAGCAGCCCGGATGTGCACACAGATACGCAGTTTTTT.

In regard to this clonotype: An end of the junction does not agree with germline; a read error may underlie this. This sequence joins TRBV7-2 and TRBJ2-4, with D tentatively TRBD1 (5 bases). Germline CDR1 reads SGHTA; CDR2 reads FQGNSA. This CDR3 is 14 amino acids long. The CDR3 spells CGSRVQRSKDTQYF. In nucleotides, the CDR3 is TGCGGCAGCAGGGTACAGCGTAGCAAAGACACGCAGTACTTC.

This clonotype showed up just once. The V call is TRBV7-8, the J call TRBJ2-2; no clear D. Judging by the DNA end, TRBJ2-3 fits better; the J call may be wrong. The CDR3 is 13 amino acids. Germline V lookup: CDR1 SGHVS, CDR2 FQNEAQ. In DNA, the CDR3 is TGTGCCAGCCAGAGTGGAAGCACAGATGAGCAGTATTTT. Residues: CASQSGSTDEQYF.

This clonotype was detected ten times or more. This chain connects TRBV12-3 or TRBV12-4 to TRBJ1-2, with 7 nucleotides matching TRBD1. The junction had 6 bases not matched to a gene; V was cut back by 6 bases and J by 2 bases. This CDR3 spans 14 amino acids. CDR3 nucleotides: TGTGCCAGCAGAAGACAGGGCTCCAACTATGGCTACACCTTC. This translates into CASRRQGSNYGYTF.

This clonotype turned up a few times. The chain recombines TRBV15 with TRBJ2-4; D may be TRBD1 or TRBD2 (7 bases each). Trimming pared 4 bases from V and 6 bases from J, leaving 16 bases between. Germline CDR1 reads LNHNV; CDR2 reads YYDKDF (reference sequence). This CDR3 is built from 15 residues. CDR3 DNA: TGTGCCACCAGCACCCCTGACAGGGAGGGAAACATTCAGTACTTC. This translates into CATSTPDREGNIQYF. Full variable domain (outside the CDR3, taken from reference TRBV15 and TRBJ2-4): DAMVIQNPRYQVTQFGKPVTLSCSQTLNHNVMYWYQQKSSQAPKLLFHYYDKDFNNEADTPDNFQSRRPNTSFCFLDIRSPGLGDTAMYLCATSTPDREGNIQYFGAGTRLSVL.

This clonotype was detected only once. The chain employs TRBV12-3 or TRBV12-4 and TRBJ1-5, with 9 bases fitting TRBD1. This CDR3 is built from 17 residues. Trimming took 3 bases from V and 0 from J; bases not matched to a gene: 6. CDR3: CASSFLRTGDSNQPQHF. The CDR3 bases are TGTGCCAGCAGTTTCCTTCGGACAGGGGATAGCAATCAGCCCCAGCATTTT.

Note on this clonotype: At one end the junction does not follow the germline gene, possibly because of a read error. The V gene is TRBV7-6, the J gene TRBJ2-3, with a tentative D call TRBD2 (7 bases). Germline V lookup: CDR1 SGHVS, CDR2 FNYEAQ. The CDR3 spans 17 residues. The CDR3 region is CASSLDGGGPSKDTQYF. As DNA, the CDR3 is TGTGCCAGCAGCTTGGATGGCGGGGGCCCTAGCAAAGATACGCAGTATTTC.

This clonotype has only a few counts. The chain uses TRBV6-4 and TRBJ2-3, with D uncertain. The CDR3 loop spans 16 amino acids. Trimming pared 2 bases from V and 0 bases from J, leaving 12 bases between. CDR1 and CDR2 from the germline V gene are MRHNA and SNTAGT. CDR3 nucleotides: TGTGCCAGCAGTGACACCGCAGGCCGGAGCACAGATACGCAGTATTTT. Its protein is CASSDTAGRSTDTQYF.

The V gene is TRBV5-6, the J gene TRBJ2-4, with TRBD1 matching 7 bases. Germline V gene sequence: CDR1 SGHDT, CDR2 YYEEEE. The CDR3 extends over 16 amino acids. Trimming removed 4 bases from V and 1 base from J; junction bases left unmatched: 8. The CDR3 sequence is CASSEKGASAKNIQYF. DNA of the CDR3: TGTGCCAGCAGCGAAAAGGGGGCTAGTGCCAAAAACATTCAGTACTTC. Looking up the rest from reference TRBV5-6 and TRBJ2-4 gives the full variable domain: DAGVTQSPTHLIKTRGQQVTLRCSPKSGHDTVSWYQQALGQGPQFIFQYYEEEERQRGNFPDRFSGHQFPNYSSELNVNALLLGDSALYLCASSEKGASAKNIQYFGAGTRLSVL.

This clonotype was seen repeatedly, ten times or more. The rearrangement links TRBV5-1 to TRBJ2-3; D gene ambiguous. Germline CDR1 is SGHRS and CDR2 is YFSETQ. V was clipped by 1 base and J by 2 bases, with 2 bases between them. The CDR3 loop spans 12 amino acids. This chain's CDR3 is CASSLPTDTQYF. The CDR3 DNA reads as TGCGCCAGCAGCTTGCCCACAGATACGCAGTATTTT.

This clonotype has ten or more counts. The chain carries TRBV7-2 and TRBJ2-7; 13 bases agree with TRBD2. The germline gives CDR1 SGHTA, CDR2 FQGNSA. The V and J ends lost 5 bases and 0 bases, in that order; junction bases with no gene match: 4. The CDR3 has 16 amino acids. The CDR3, as DNA: TGTGCCAGCAGCGTGACTAGCGGGGGGAGCTCCTACGAGCAGTACTTC. This sequence encodes CASSVTSGGSSYEQYF.

This clonotype was detected only a few times. The chain recombines TRBV15 with TRBJ2-1, with TRBD2 identical over 9 bases. The CDR3 has 16 amino acids. The germline CDR1 and CDR2 sequences are LNHNV and YYDKDF (reference sequence). V shed 0 bases and J 4 bases; nucleotides not matched to a gene: 4. The CDR3 coding sequence is TGTGCCACCAGCAGAGATCTAGCGGGGCGGTACAATGAGCAGTTCTTC. This gives the protein CATSRDLAGRYNEQFF.

Remarks on this clonotype: A read error may produce the germline difference seen at one junction end. This rearrangement joins TRBV7-2 to TRBJ2-1, with 8 bases matching TRBD2. The CDR3 runs to 15 residues. Germline V gene sequence: CDR1 SGHTA, CDR2 FQGNSA. CDR3 amino acids: CASSAHSANSGEQFF. The CDR3 nucleotides read TGTGCCAGCAGCGCGCACAGTGCGAATAGCGGGGAGCAGTTTTTC.

This clonotype was seen more than once but under ten times. The V gene is TRBV7-9, the J gene TRBJ2-5; TRBD2 is a possible D gene (7 bases). Germline values: CDR1 SEHNR, CDR2 FQNEAQ (reference sequence). V dropped 5 bases and J dropped 4 bases, with 17 bases sitting between them. The length of the CDR3 is 15 residues. This CDR3 reads CASSLGGGGGETQYF. For the CDR3, the DNA is TGTGCCAGCAGCCTAGGGGGGGGAGGTGGAGAGACCCAGTACTTC. Drawing the rest from reference TRBV7-9 and TRBJ2-5, the complete variable domain is DTGVSQNPRHKITKRGQNVTFRCDPISEHNRLYWYRQTLGQGPEFLTYFQNEAQLEKSRLLSDRFSAERPKGSFSTLEIQRTEQGDSAMYLCASSLGGGGGETQYFGPGTRLLVL.